This TCR beta chain is drawn from a study of T cell repertoires in cytomegalovirus infection. Study background: Indicated by public TCR beta signatures were CMV infection and matching HLA type.

Each CDR3 protein is one row after TCRdb ran MiXCR on the reads. This table has 200,000 or so distinct CDR3 sequences, about 21% appearing once. With regard to this clonotype: Its matching antigen is unknown.

V lost 5 bases to trimming and J lost 0 bases; unmatched junction nucleotides: 4. The CDR3 is 14 residues long. The germline V gene encodes CDR1 MNHEY and CDR2 SVGAGI. Points from the study as a whole: Identification of carriers of CMV plus the relevant HLA was performed using cumulative public TCR beta family frequency. Dominant in the ex vivo response were TCR beta clonotypes restricted by HLA-C and specific for CMV.

The rearrangement uses TRBV6-5 and TRBJ2-7, with 7 bases aligning to TRBD1. Sample: PBMCs. The TCR was taken from a human donor in good health (CMV status not recorded). Some clones in this sample may be carry-over from other donors' samples. CDR3 nucleotides: TGTGCCAGCAGTCCCCGGGACAGCTCCTACGAGCAGTACTTC. This gives the protein CASSPRDSSYEQYF.